This TCR beta chain was obtained from a study of immune evolution from preneoplasia to lung adenocarcinoma (dated by TCRdb to about 2021). Describing the broader study: HLA loss of heterozygosity was found in 7% of AIS, around 15% of MIA and about a third of ADC lesions, and in no AAH lesions. The study used immune gene expression, TCR sequencing and multiplex immunofluorescence to profile the immune contexture of lung adenocarcinoma precursors and invasive adenocarcinoma. Resected precursor lesions (AAH, AIS, MIA) and invasive adenocarcinomas were each compared against paired morphologically normal lung tissue. Sample size was determined by specimen availability and not by a prior power calculation. Whole exome sequencing and methylation data from the same cohort of nodules were integrated with the immune data. In total, the cohort included approximately 53 patients with pulmonary nodules, all of whom underwent surgical resection. The TCR sequencing data were obtained from 45 to 60 patients. According to the study, over a hundred samples went through TCR sequencing. POLYSOLVER was used to infer Class I HLA alleles from exome data, while LOHHLA was used to detect allele-specific HLA loss. The paper as a whole reports these results and caveats: T cell clonality was highest in KRAS-mutant nodules compared with EGFR-mutant or double wild-type lesions. The findings rested on association rather than direct causation, and larger cohorts with long-term follow-up and longitudinal biopsies were considered necessary. Normal lung showed the highest clonality, whereas later-stage lesions appeared to have higher T cell density and diversity but lower clonality. The highest top T cell clone frequencies were observed in normal lung, and a progressive decrease in top T cell clone frequencies appeared to occur from AAH through AIS, MIA and invasive adenocarcinoma. All patients were from Japan and China, so applicability to Western populations was uncertain.

Resection was performed on patients in Japan or China between the mid-2010s and the late 2010s. Histologic diagnosis of each case was confirmed independently by two lung cancer pathologists on H&E slides. Premalignant or tumor cells were enriched for nucleic acid extraction by macro-dissection performed after pathologic assessment. DNA was isolated from FFPE tissue using the AllPrep DNA/RNA FFPE Kit. Concerning this clone: Its antigen remains unidentified. One base away there is no much larger clone; base qualities are not given.

TCR beta CDR3 regions were sequenced from DNA using the immunoSEQ hsTCRbeta Kit. The authors' analysis ran thus. The ImmunoSEQ Analyzer was used to analyse the TCR sequencing data. T cell clonality was defined as 1 minus Pielou's evenness computed on productive rearrangements. The inverse Simpson index, applied to productive templates, was used to measure T cell diversity. T cell density was defined as TCR beta template counts normalized to usable DNA, with usable DNA estimated by amplifying and sequencing housekeeping genes. Two-sided Kruskal-Wallis tests were used to compare TCR metrics between histologic stages. The table comes from immuneACCESS by way of TCRdb, which keeps in-frame sequences with V and J called. Part of the clones is missing from these tables; in studies checked, under half for an unresolved V gene and the rest for unknown reasons. The V and J calls and clone size are taken from that table; D and trimming were inferred from the DNA. For this sample there are around 21,000 clones; roughly 76% appear just once. The top ten clonotypes cover approximately 5.6% of the sample.

V drops 0 bases and J drops 0 bases, leaving 12 bases in between. The CDR3 covers 16 residues, taking in both the cysteine and the phenylalanine. The only DNA kept is the CDR3, 48 bases in frame from the first base. In the germline V gene, CDR1 corresponds to MNHEY and CDR2 to SVGAGI. The rearrangement joined TRBV6-5 to TRBJ2-7; the D gene is perhaps TRBD1, from 6 matching bases. The sequenced sample consisted of FFPE invasive lung adenocarcinoma tissue. The cell subset or site tag for this specimen amounts to: frankly invasive lung adenocarcinoma (ADC). The sequence was collected from a person between 55 and 70 years old with lung adenocarcinoma. CDR3 loop: CASSYSNTGFSYEQYF. The nucleotides read TGTGCCAGCAGTTACTCGAATACAGGGTTCTCCTACGAGCAGTACTTC.